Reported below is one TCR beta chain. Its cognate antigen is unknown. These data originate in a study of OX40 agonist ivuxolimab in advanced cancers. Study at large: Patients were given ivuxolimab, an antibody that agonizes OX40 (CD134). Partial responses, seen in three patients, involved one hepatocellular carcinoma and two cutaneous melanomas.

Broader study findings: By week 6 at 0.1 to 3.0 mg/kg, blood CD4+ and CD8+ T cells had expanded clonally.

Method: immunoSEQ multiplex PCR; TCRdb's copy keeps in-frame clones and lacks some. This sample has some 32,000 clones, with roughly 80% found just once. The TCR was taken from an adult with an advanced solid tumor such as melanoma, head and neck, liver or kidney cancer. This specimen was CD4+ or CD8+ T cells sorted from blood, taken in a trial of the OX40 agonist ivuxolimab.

CDR3 residues: CASSAGSRNEQFF. The CDR3 bases are TGTGCCAGCAGCGCAGGGTCCCGGAATGAGCAGTTCTTC. V gene TRBV9 combines with J gene TRBJ2-1; D might be TRBD1 (5 bases). The CDR3 sequence is 13 residues long. Germline V gives CDR1 SGDLS, CDR2 YYNGEE. V was cut by 3 bases and J by 7 bases, with 11 bases left in between.